The 5 T cell receptor beta chains reported below all come from one sample, sequenced in a study of brain T cells in children with intractable seizures. The time point denotes: blood from clinic visit 5 months post-surgery; TSC patient then seizure free. Only in-frame clones appear in the TCRdb table, and some are missing; sequencing was by immunoSEQ multiplex PCR. The profile shows under 400,000 clones, about 93% of them singletons. Specimen: peripheral blood, collected roughly 5 months after surgery. These receptors were taken from a boy in the first two years of life with tuberous sclerosis and intractable seizures.

This clone was recorded once. This chain links TRBV14 with TRBJ1-1; TRBD1 aligns across 7 bases. The CDR3 is 20 amino acids. The germline gives CDR1 SGHDN, CDR2 FVKESK. The V gene end was trimmed by 3 bases and the J gene end by 1 base; junction bases not matched to a gene: 20. The CDR3 DNA reads as TGTGCCAGCAGCCAGCACGAGACAGGGACATTAAGGGGAGCGAACACTGAAGCTTTCTTT. Residues: CASSQHETGTLRGANTEAFF.

The V gene is TRBV6-6, the J gene TRBJ2-1; 9 nucleotides line up with TRBD2. Trimming at V came to 2 bases and at J to 7 bases, leaving 3 bases not matched to a gene. The CDR3 extends over 14 amino acids. Germline V lookup: CDR1 MNHNY, CDR2 SVGAGI (reference sequence). CDR3 residues: CASSYAGGANEQFF. The CDR3 DNA follows: TGTGCCAGCAGTTACGCGGGAGGGGCAAATGAGCAGTTCTTC.

The J gene is TRBJ2-5, the V gene TRBV18, with TRBD2 identical over 8 bases. With V trimmed by 3 bases and J by 1 base, 1 base remained unmatched. The CDR3 spans 14 residues. Germline V gives CDR1 KGHSH, CDR2 LQKENI. CDR3 sequence: CASSPGLAQETQYF. The DNA for the CDR3 is TGTGCCAGCTCACCCGGACTAGCCCAAGAGACCCAGTACTTC.

The chain carries TRBV24-1 and TRBJ1-5; a weak D match, TRBD1 (6 bases). V gave up 3 bases and J gave up 7 bases, with 18 bases separating them. The CDR3 sequence is 16 residues long. Germline CDR1 reads KGHDR; CDR2 reads SFDVKD. Here the CDR3 DNA reads TGTGCCACCAGTGATGGCCGGGACACATCTCCCCAGCCCCAGCATTTT. This gives the protein CATSDGRDTSPQPQHF.

The chain couples TRBV24-1 to TRBJ2-3, with D perhaps given as TRBD1 or TRBD2 (6 bases each). V was shortened by 3 bases and J by 5 bases, with 11 bases between the two germline ends. Germline values: CDR1 KGHDR, CDR2 SFDVKD. The CDR3 spans 14 residues. CDR3 residues: CATSDRGVEDTQYF. The CDR3, as DNA: TGTGCCACCAGTGATAGGGGGGTGGAAGATACGCAGTATTTT.